The source of this TCR beta chain is a study of T cell repertoires in cytomegalovirus infection. Whole-study context: Matching HLA type, along with CMV infection, was indicated by public TCR beta signatures.

Ten or more counts support this clonotype. Antigen specificity is unknown. TCRdb re-called the reads with MiXCR, one entry per CDR3 protein. This sample yields roughly 720,000 distinct CDR3 sequences, of which approximately 34% are seen a single time; roughly 2.8% belongs to the top ten. Study conclusions and caveats: Carriers of CMV plus the relevant HLA were identified by cumulative public TCR beta family frequency. The response measured ex vivo was dominated by TCR beta clonotypes (HLA-C-restricted and CMV-specific).

The CDR3 is made up of 15 amino acids. Germline CDR1 is SGHTA and CDR2 is FQGNSA. V trimming: 2 bases; J trimming: 3 bases; junction bases outside the gene matches: 6. What was sequenced was PBMCs. The chain is built from TRBV7-2 and TRBJ2-7; 8 bases line up with TRBD2. This TCR was sampled from a human donor in good health (CMV status not recorded). Some clones in this sample may be carry-over from other donors' samples. DNA of the CDR3: TGTGCCAGCAGCTTAAGCGGGGGTAACATCTACGAGCAGTACTTC. Translating gives CASSLSGGNIYEQYF.